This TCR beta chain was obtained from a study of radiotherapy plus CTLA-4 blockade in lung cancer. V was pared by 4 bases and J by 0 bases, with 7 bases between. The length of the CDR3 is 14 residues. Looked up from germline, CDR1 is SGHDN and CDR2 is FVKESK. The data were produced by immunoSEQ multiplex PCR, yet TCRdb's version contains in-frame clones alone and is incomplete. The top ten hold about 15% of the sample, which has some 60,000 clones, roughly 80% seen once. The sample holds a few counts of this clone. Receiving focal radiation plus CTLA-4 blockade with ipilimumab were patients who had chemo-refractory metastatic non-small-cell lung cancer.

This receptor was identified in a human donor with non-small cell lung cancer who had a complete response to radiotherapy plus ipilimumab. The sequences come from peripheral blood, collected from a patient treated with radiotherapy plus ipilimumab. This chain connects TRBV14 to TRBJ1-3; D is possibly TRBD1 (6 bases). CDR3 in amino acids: CASSPGHSGNTIYF. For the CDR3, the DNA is TGTGCCAGCAGCCCGGGACACTCTGGAAACACCATATATTTT.